This T cell receptor beta chain was sequenced in a study of blood T cell repertoires in COVID-19. A single count supports this clone. The assay was immunoSEQ multiplex PCR, and TCRdb's table has in-frame clones only and misses some. The profile shows 80,000 to 95,000 clones, more than 70% of them singletons. The specimen was peripheral blood. This TCR came from a human donor in a cohort sampled during active COVID-19.

CDR3 amino acids: CASSPFDRGSGANVLTF. The CDR3 DNA is TGTGCCAGCAGTCCTTTTGACAGGGGTTCTGGGGCCAACGTCCTGACTTTC. This rearrangement joins TRBV6-6 to TRBJ2-6, with 8 bases fitting TRBD1. The CDR3 consists of 17 residues. The germline V gene encodes CDR1 MNHNY and CDR2 SVGAGI (reference sequence). With V trimmed by 5 bases and J by 1 base, 7 bases remained unmatched.